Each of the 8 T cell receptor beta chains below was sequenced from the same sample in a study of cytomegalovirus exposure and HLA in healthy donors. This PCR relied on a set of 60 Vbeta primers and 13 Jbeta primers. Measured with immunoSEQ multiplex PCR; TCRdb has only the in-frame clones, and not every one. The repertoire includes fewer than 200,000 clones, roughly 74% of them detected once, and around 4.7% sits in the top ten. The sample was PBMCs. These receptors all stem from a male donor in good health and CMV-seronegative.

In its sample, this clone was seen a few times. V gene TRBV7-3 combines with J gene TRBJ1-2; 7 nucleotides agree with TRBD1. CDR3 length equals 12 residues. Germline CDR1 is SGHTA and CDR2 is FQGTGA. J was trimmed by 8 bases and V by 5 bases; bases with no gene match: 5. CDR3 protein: CASSRQGRGYTF. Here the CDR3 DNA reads TGTGCCAGCAGCCGACAGGGACGGGGCTACACCTTC.

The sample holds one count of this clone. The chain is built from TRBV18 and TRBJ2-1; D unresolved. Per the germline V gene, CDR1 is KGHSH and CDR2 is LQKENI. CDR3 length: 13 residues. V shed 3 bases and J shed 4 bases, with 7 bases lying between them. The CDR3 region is CASSPRAYNEQFF. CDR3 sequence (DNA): TGTGCCAGCTCACCCCGAGCTTACAATGAGCAGTTCTTC.

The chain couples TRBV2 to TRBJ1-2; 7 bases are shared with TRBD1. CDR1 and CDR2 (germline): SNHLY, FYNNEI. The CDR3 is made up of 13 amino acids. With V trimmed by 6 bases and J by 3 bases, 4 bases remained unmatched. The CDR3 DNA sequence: TGTGCCAGCAGGGTCACAGGGGACTATGGCTACACCTTC. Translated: CASRVTGDYGYTF.

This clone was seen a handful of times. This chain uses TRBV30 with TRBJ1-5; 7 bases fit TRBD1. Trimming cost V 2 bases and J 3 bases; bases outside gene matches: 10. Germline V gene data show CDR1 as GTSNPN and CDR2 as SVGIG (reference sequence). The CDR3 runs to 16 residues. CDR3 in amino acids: CAWSSGVTGYNQPQHF. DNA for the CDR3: TGTGCCTGGAGTTCGGGAGTGACAGGGTACAATCAGCCCCAGCATTTT.

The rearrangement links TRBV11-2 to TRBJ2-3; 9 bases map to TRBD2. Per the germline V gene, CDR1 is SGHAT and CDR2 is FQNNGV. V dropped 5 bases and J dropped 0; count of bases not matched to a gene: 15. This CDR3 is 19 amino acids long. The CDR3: CASSRFGELAGPSTDTQYF. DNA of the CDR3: TGTGCCAGCAGCCGATTCGGGGAACTAGCGGGCCCTAGCACAGATACGCAGTATTTT. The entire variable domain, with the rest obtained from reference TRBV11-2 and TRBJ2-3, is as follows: EAGVAQSPRYKIIEKRQSVAFWCNPISGHATLYWYQQILGQGPKLLIQFQNNGVVDDSQLPKDRFSAERLKGVDSTLKIQPAKLEDSAVYLCASSRFGELAGPSTDTQYFGPGTRLTVL.

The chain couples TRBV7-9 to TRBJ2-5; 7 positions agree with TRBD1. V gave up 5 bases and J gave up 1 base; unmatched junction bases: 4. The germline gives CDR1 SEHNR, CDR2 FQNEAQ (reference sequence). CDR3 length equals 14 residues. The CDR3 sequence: CASSLGQFQETQYF. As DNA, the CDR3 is TGTGCCAGCAGCCTGGGACAGTTCCAAGAGACCCAGTACTTC.

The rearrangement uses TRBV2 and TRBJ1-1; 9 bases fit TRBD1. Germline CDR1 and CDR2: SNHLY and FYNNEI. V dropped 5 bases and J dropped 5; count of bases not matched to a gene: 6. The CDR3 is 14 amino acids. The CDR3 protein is CASSPTGGGTEAFF. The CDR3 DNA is TGTGCCAGCAGTCCGACAGGGGGAGGAACTGAAGCTTTCTTT. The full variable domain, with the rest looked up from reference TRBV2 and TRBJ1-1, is EPEVTQTPSHQVTQMGQEVILRCVPISNHLYFYWYRQILGQKVEFLVSFYNNEISEKSEIFDDQFSVERPDGSNFTLKIRSTKLEDSAMYFCASSPTGGGTEAFFGQGTRLTVV.

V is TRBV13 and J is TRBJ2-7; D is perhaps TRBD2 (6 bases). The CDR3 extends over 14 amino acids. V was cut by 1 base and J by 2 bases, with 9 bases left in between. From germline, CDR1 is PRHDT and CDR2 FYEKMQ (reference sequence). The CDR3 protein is CASSLAGETYEQYF. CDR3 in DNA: TGTGCCAGCAGCTTAGCGGGGGAAACCTACGAGCAGTACTTC.